The sample holds a few counts of the clone carrying this TCR beta chain. CDR1 and CDR2 (germline): SNHLY, FYNNEI. V lost 6 bases and J 2 bases, leaving 9 bases between the germline ends. CDR3 size: 13 residues. Assay used: immunoSEQ multiplex PCR; TCRdb lists only in-frame clones, some missing. This sample has roughly 150,000 clones, with about four fifths found just once. This specimen comes from a study of blood T cell repertoires in COVID-19. In the study overall: From the United States, Italy and Spain came samples of acute and convalescent COVID-19. T cells, B-cell-depleted T cells, or PBMCs provided the cDNA or gDNA that served as material.

The sequenced sample consisted of peripheral blood. This sequence originates from a man aged 65 to 85 who had recovered from COVID-19. The chain carries TRBV2 and TRBJ2-3, with a possible D match to TRBD2 (6 bases). In nucleotides, the CDR3 is TGTGCCAGCAGCCCGGGACTCACAGATACGCAGTATTTT. Its translation is CASSPGLTDTQYF.